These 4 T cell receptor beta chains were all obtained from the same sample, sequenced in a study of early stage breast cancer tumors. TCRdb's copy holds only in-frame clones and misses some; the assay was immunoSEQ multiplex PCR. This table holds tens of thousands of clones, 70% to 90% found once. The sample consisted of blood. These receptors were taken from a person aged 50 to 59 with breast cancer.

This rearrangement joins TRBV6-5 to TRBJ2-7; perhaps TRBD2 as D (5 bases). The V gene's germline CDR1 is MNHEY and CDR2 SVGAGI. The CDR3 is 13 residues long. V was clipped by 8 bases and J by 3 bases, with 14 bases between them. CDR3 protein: CASRLADCYEQYF. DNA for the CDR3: TGTGCCAGCCGACTCGCGGACTGCTACGAGCAGTACTTC.

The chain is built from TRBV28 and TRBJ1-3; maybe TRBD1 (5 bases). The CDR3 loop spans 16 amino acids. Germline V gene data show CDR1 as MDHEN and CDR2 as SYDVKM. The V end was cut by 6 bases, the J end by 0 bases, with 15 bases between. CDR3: CASRSTDSYSGNTIYF. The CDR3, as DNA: TGTGCCAGCAGATCGACCGACAGTTACTCTGGAAACACCATATATTTT. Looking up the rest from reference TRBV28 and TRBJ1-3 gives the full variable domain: DVKVTQSSRYLVKRTGEKVFLECVQDMDHENMFWYRQDPGLGLRLIYFSYDVKMKEKGDIPEGYSVSREKKERFSLILESASTNQTSMYLCASRSTDSYSGNTIYFGEGSWLTVV.

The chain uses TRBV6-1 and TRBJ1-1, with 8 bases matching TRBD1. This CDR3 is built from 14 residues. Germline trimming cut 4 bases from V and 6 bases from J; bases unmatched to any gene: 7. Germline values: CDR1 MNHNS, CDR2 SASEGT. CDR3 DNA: TGTGCCAGCAGTGTTACAACAGGGGGGGCTGAAGCTTTCTTT. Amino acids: CASSVTTGGAEAFF.

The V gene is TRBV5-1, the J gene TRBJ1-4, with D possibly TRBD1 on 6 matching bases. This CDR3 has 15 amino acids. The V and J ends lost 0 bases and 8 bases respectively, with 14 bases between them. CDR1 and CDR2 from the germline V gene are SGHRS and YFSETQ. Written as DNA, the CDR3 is TGCGCCAGCAGCTTGGTTGGCGGGGGCGAAGAAAAACTGTTTTTT. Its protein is CASSLVGGGEEKLFF.